The clone carrying this T cell receptor beta chain was observed once. What it recognizes is unknown. Looked up from germline, CDR1 is WSHSY and CDR2 is SAAADI. The CDR3 is 14 residues long. V was clipped by 8 bases and J by 7 bases; unmatched bases: 7. Terminally differentiated effector memory CD45RA+ cells were excluded from the naive CD8 cells, which were CD45RO-negative and positively selected for CCR7. The data are from a study of shared clonotypes between healthy human individuals. The study, taken as a whole, reports: Donors were few, which limited the genetic and exposure-history diversity represented.

TCRdb's copy holds only in-frame clones and misses some; the assay was immunoSEQ multiplex PCR. The sample lists some 740,000 clones; 92% were seen once. The rearrangement links TRBV10-2 to TRBJ2-7, with TRBD2 matching over 14 bases. This clonotype was obtained from a man aged 25 to 40 in good health. The sequencing sample was made of naive CD8+ T cells sorted from blood. The CDR3 is CASATGTSGSEQYF. DNA for the CDR3: TGCGCCAGCGCCACCGGGACTAGCGGGAGTGAGCAGTACTTC.